This TCR beta chain derives from a study of human T cells and chemical hapten exposure. Study information: The cohort included alopecia areata under or over 50% scalp, totalis and universalis. How much TCR each sample yielded varied, mostly because pooled library volumes differed slightly.

Time point: patch test 2, 6 weeks after DPC sensitization. Regarding treatment: therapeutic diphenylcyclopropenone sensitization with weekly scalp DPC. This clonotype has a handful of counts. V shed 5 bases, J shed 5 bases, and the junction held 10 bases outside the gene matches. The CDR3 runs 15 residues. In germline, CDR1 is SQVTM, CDR2 ANQGSEA. In TCRdb, the RACE reads were re-called with MiXCR into one record per CDR3 protein. Here the sample spans nearly 95,000 distinct CDR3 sequences, roughly 9.6% being singletons. The TCR sequence derives from a man in his forties or fifties with alopecia areata. Some clones in this sample may be carry-over from other donors' samples. V is TRBV29-1 and J is TRBJ2-1; 9 bases fit TRBD2. This material consisted of whole blood, taken in connection with sensitization to the hapten diphenylcyclopropenone (DPC). This CDR3 reads CSVTPSSGINNEQFF. The CDR3 region has the DNA TGCAGCGTTACACCTTCTAGCGGGATAAACAATGAGCAGTTCTTC.